The rows below give T cell receptor beta chains drawn from one sample of a study of cytomegalovirus exposure and HLA in healthy donors. The repertoire was sequenced with immunoSEQ multiplex PCR; TCRdb's copy has only in-frame clones and lacks some. Here the sample spans fewer than 100,000 clones, about 75% being singletons. What was sequenced was PBMCs. These receptors were obtained from a female donor in good health and CMV-seronegative. Each CDR3 is given with its conserved first and last residue. A D gene is named only where the DNA matches it firmly. For some rows the clone size is stated as once, few or many, or as a class when expanded; others skip it.

V,size,D,J,CDR3,DNA
TRBV7-9,.,TRBD2,TRBJ2-3,CASSLTSGGHADTQYF,TGTGCCAGCAGCTTAACTAGCGGGGGGCATGCAGATACGCAGTATTTT
TRBV6-5,.,.,TRBJ1-4,CASTRHGGKDEKLFF,TGTGCCAGCACCAGACACGGGGGAAAGGATGAAAAACTGTTTTTT
TRBV5-4,once,TRBD2,TRBJ2-7,CASSSGLAGVYEQYF,TGTGCCAGCAGCTCGGGACTAGCGGGCGTCTACGAGCAGTACTTC
TRBV5-4,few,TRBD1,TRBJ1-4,CASSEGALNEKLFF,TGTGCCAGCAGCGAGGGGGCGCTCAATGAAAAACTGTTTTTT
TRBV7-9,.,TRBD2,TRBJ2-7,CASSSGLAYEQYF,TGTGCCAGCAGCTCGGGACTAGCCTACGAGCAGTACTTC
TRBV12-5,.,TRBD1,TRBJ2-1,CASGWSRDRLSSYNEQFF,TGTGCTAGTGGTTGGAGCCGGGACAGGTTAAGCTCCTACAATGAGCAGTTCTTC
TRBV25-1,.,.,TRBJ1-3,CASSDRAGNTIYF,TGTGCCAGCAGTGACAGGGCTGGAAACACCATATATTTT
TRBV5-4,.,.,TRBJ1-4,CASSLAPGSNEKLFF,TGTGCCAGCAGCTTGGCCCCGGGGAGTAATGAAAAACTGTTTTTT
TRBV5-5,few,TRBD2,TRBJ2-3,CASSPAGGTDTQYF,TGTGCCAGCAGTCCAGCGGGGGGCACAGATACGCAGTATTTT
TRBV4-2,.,TRBD2,TRBJ2-7,CASSQAQTTGLASYEQYF,TGTGCCAGCAGCCAAGCCCAAACTACAGGACTAGCGTCCTACGAGCAGTACTTC
TRBV7-2,.,TRBD2,TRBJ2-1,CASSPRLAGGQNEQFF,TGTGCCAGCAGCCCCCGACTAGCGGGAGGGCAGAATGAGCAGTTCTTC
TRBV5-1,.,TRBD2,TRBJ2-5,CASSVTSGGQEAQYF,TGCGCCAGCAGTGTGACTAGCGGGGGGCAAGAGGCCCAGTACTTC
TRBV6-5,.,.,TRBJ1-1,CASSYAGHTEAFF,TGTGCCAGCAGTTACGCAGGCCACACTGAAGCTTTCTTT
TRBV5-4,few,TRBD2,TRBJ2-5,CASSSWTSEETQYF,TGTGCCAGCAGCTCCTGGACTAGTGAAGAGACCCAGTACTTC
TRBV16,.,.,TRBJ1-1,CASSPYLNTEAFF,TGTGCCAGCAGCCCTTACTTGAACACTGAAGCTTTCTTT
TRBV6-1,.,TRBD1,TRBJ2-7,CAARYRGGGEQYF,TGTGCCGCAAGATACAGGGGCGGCGGCGAGCAGTACTTC
TRBV10-3,.,.,TRBJ1-1,CAITTGSHTEAFF,TGTGCCATCACTACAGGGAGTCACACTGAAGCTTTCTTT
TRBV7-9,.,TRBD2,TRBJ2-3,CASSFGTSGITDTQYF,TGTGCCAGCAGCTTCGGGACTAGCGGGATCACAGATACGCAGTATTTT
TRBV28,.,TRBD1,TRBJ1-2,CASSFSGQGISF,TGTGCCAGCAGCTTCTCGGGACAGGGGATCTCCTTC
TRBV19,.,TRBD1,TRBJ2-2,CASRPGQGSGELFF,TGTGCCAGTAGGCCGGGACAGGGGTCCGGGGAGCTGTTTTTT
TRBV9,.,.,TRBJ2-3,CASSPWGGATDTQYF,TGTGCCAGCAGCCCTTGGGGGGGCGCGACAGATACGCAGTATTTT
TRBV2,few,TRBD1,TRBJ2-7,CASSVGQTDEQYF,TGTGCCAGCAGTGTGGGACAGACCGACGAGCAGTACTTC
TRBV6-5,.,.,TRBJ1-1,CASSYGSTNTEAFF,TGTGCCAGCAGTTACGGCTCAACAAACACTGAAGCTTTCTTT
TRBV6-5,few,TRBD2,TRBJ2-7,CASSFTGTSGNEQYF,TGTGCCAGCAGTTTTACCGGGACTAGCGGAAACGAGCAGTACTTC
TRBV7-2,.,TRBD2,TRBJ2-5,CASSVHSGGARETQYF,TGTGCCAGCAGCGTACACAGCGGGGGGGCCAGAGAGACCCAGTACTTC
TRBV28,.,.,TRBJ1-1,CASTKRAGVNTEAFF,TGTGCCAGCACAAAACGGGCAGGGGTTAACACTGAAGCTTTCTTT
TRBV29-1,.,.,TRBJ2-7,CSVEAPGEQYF,TGCAGCGTTGAGGCCCCAGGCGAGCAGTACTTC
TRBV5-4,.,TRBD2,TRBJ2-4,CASSSTSIGNIQYF,TGTGCCAGCAGCTCGACTAGCATAGGAAACATTCAGTACTTC
TRBV4-3,.,TRBD2,TRBJ2-2,CASSQEGPGLAGGTGELFF,TGCGCCAGCAGCCAAGAAGGCCCTGGACTAGCGGGGGGCACCGGGGAGCTGTTTTTT
TRBV6-4,.,TRBD1,TRBJ1-4,CASSEWRGQTNEKLFF,TGTGCCAGCAGTGAGTGGAGGGGGCAAACTAATGAAAAACTGTTTTTT
TRBV2,.,TRBD1,TRBJ1-4,CASSGRGTGNEKLFF,TGTGCCAGCAGTGGGAGGGGGACAGGGAACGAAAAACTGTTTTTT
TRBV12-5,.,.,TRBJ1-1,CASGFGGPITEAFF,TGTGCTAGTGGTTTCGGGGGGCCCATCACTGAAGCTTTCTTT
TRBV10-3,.,TRBD1,TRBJ2-7,CAISDPRTGPYEQYF,TGTGCCATCAGTGACCCTCGGACAGGCCCCTACGAGCAGTACTTC
TRBV5-6,.,.,TRBJ2-5,CASSALRGSQETQYF,TGTGCCAGCAGCGCCCTCCGGGGGTCCCAAGAGACCCAGTACTTC
TRBV28,few,TRBD1,TRBJ2-5,CASSTPPGQGDQETQYF,TGTGCCAGCAGTACGCCACCGGGACAGGGCGACCAAGAGACCCAGTACTTC
TRBV7-8,.,.,TRBJ2-3,CASSLQRGGSSTQYF,TGTGCCAGCAGCTTACAAAGGGGCGGTTCTTCTACGCAGTATTTT
TRBV5-1,.,.,TRBJ1-5,CASSLGPRTPQHF,TGCGCCAGCAGCTTGGGCCCACGGACTCCCCAGCATTTT
TRBV6-1,.,.,TRBJ2-7,CASTLDSSYEQYF,TGTGCCAGCACTTTGGACAGCTCCTACGAGCAGTACTTC
TRBV5-4,.,TRBD1,TRBJ2-7,CASSRTGKDEQYF,TGTGCCAGCAGCCGGACAGGGAAGGACGAGCAGTACTTC
TRBV19,few,TRBD2,TRBJ2-3,CASRTGLAGLTDTQYF,TGTGCCAGTAGAACCGGACTAGCGGGGCTCACAGATACGCAGTATTTT
TRBV2,once,TRBD2,TRBJ2-7,CASTHGGGYEQYF,TGTGCCAGCACCCACGGGGGGGGCTACGAGCAGTACTTC
TRBV28,once,.,TRBJ2-1,CASSLHRVYNEQFF,TGTGCCAGCAGCCTTCACAGGGTTTACAATGAGCAGTTCTTC
TRBV7-8,.,TRBD2,TRBJ2-5,CASSLVGRVSGGPLETQYF,TGTGCCAGCAGCTTAGTTGGCAGGGTCTCGGGGGGGCCTTTAGAGACCCAGTACTTC
TRBV28,.,TRBD2,TRBJ2-5,CASSLTGGDETQYF,TGTGCCAGCAGTTTAACGGGAGGCGATGAGACCCAGTACTTC